The rows below give T cell receptor beta chains drawn from one sample of a study of cytomegalovirus exposure and HLA in healthy donors. Sequenced by immunoSEQ multiplex PCR; TCRdb stores in-frame clones only, minus some. The sample shows roughly 130,000 clones, approximately 84% of them seen only once. Sequenced material: PBMCs. These receptors were taken from a woman in her 30s in good health and CMV-seronegative. The CDR3 runs from the conserved cysteine through the conserved F or W.

v_gene	CDR3aa
TRBV2	CASSVRVGAGNEKLFF
TRBV5-1	CASSLASGINEKLFF
TRBV6-6	CASSYSSAYSYEQYF
TRBV2	CASSGTGGSNYGYTF
TRBV27	CASSITGANTEAFF
TRBV19	CASSRGSRTGTNEQFF
TRBV27	CASSLQGKAEAFF
TRBV5-1	CASSPAPGQITGELFF
TRBV6-5	CASSYSAGKPNNGQFF
TRBV9	CASRPQRASGGRETQYF
TRBV2	CASRGTSGGARETQYF
TRBV6-1	CASSEWWGVSGNTIYF
TRBV29-1	CSVTGQSYEQYF
TRBV29-1	CSANKNTEAFF
TRBV29-1	CSVVGGQSYNEQFF